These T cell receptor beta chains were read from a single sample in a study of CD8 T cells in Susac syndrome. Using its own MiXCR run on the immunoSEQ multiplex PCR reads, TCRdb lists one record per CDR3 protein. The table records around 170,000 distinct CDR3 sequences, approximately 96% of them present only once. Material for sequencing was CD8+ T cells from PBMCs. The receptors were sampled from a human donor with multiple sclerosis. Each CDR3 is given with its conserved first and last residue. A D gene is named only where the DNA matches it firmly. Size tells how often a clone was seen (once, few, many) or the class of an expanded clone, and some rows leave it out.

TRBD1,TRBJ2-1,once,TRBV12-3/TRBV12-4,CASSLGTGVINEQFF,TGTGCCAGCAGTTTGGGGACAGGGGTCATCAATGAGCAGTTCTTC
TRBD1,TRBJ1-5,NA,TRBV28,CASRLDRGEFQPQHF,TGTGCCAGCAGACTAGACAGGGGGGAGTTCCAGCCCCAGCATTTT
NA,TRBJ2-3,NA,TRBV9,CASSVYGGAGTDTQYF,TGTGCCAGCAGCGTATATGGGGGGGCGGGCACAGATACGCAGTATTTT
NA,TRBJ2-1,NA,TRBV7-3,CASSFNSASSYNEQFF,TGTGCCAGCAGCTTTAATAGCGCGAGCTCCTACAATGAGCAGTTCTTC
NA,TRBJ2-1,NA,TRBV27,CASRQGGNEQFF,TGTGCCAGCAGGCAGGGGGGGAATGAGCAGTTCTTC
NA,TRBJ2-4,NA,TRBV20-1,CSARGLLKNIQYF,TGCAGTGCTAGGGGGCTACTCAAAAACATTCAGTACTTC
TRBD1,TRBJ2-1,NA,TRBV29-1,CSVASGQGYNEQFF,TGCAGCGTTGCGTCCGGACAGGGGTACAATGAGCAGTTCTTC
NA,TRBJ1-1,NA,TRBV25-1,CASSDGEAFF,TGTGCCAGCAGTGACGGTGAAGCTTTCTTT
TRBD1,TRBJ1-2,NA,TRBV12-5,CASMGQEPSLPNYGYTF,TGTGCTAGCATGGGACAGGAGCCATCCCTACCTAACTATGGCTACACCTTC
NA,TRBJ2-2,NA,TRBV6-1,CASRPDPVLLAGELFF,TGTGCCAGCAGACCCGACCCGGTTCTGCTCGCCGGGGAGCTGTTTTTT
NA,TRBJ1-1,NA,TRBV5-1,CASRMGENTEAFF,TGCGCCAGCAGGATGGGTGAGAACACTGAAGCTTTCTTT
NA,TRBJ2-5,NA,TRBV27,CASSLVSAGAQTQYF,TGTGCCAGCAGTTTAGTCAGCGCCGGAGCGCAGACCCAGTACTTC
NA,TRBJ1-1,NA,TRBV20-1,CSAQPAQVHTEAFF,TGCAGTGCTCAGCCGGCTCAGGTTCACACTGAAGCTTTCTTT
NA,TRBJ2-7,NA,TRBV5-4,CASSLGGEGYEQYF,TGTGCCAGCAGCTTGGGGGGCGAGGGATACGAGCAGTACTTC
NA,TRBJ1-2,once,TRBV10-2,CASSVDRNYGYTF,TGCGCCAGCAGTGTGGACAGAAACTATGGCTACACCTTC
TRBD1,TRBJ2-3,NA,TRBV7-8,CASRQGADTQYF,TGTGCCAGCCGACAGGGAGCAGATACGCAGTATTTT
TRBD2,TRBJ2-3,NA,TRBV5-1,CASRPTSGRTDTQYF,TGCGCCAGCAGACCGACTAGCGGGAGGACAGATACGCAGTATTTT
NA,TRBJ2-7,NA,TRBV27,CASSPDSKPSYEQYF,TGTGCCAGCAGTCCCGACTCGAAACCGTCCTACGAGCAGTACTTC
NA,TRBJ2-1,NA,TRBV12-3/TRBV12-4,CASSLAGDRTDEQFF,TGTGCCAGCAGTTTAGCAGGCGACCGCACCGATGAGCAGTTCTTC
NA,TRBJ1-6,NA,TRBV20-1,CSATFGGDGSPLHF,TGCAGTGCTACTTTTGGCGGGGATGGATCACCCCTCCACTTT
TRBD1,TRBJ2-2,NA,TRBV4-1,CASSGTGPGELFF,TGCGCCAGCAGCGGGACAGGGCCCGGGGAGCTGTTTTTT
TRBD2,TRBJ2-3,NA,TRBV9,CASSVELAGGRDTQYF,TGTGCCAGCAGCGTAGAGCTAGCGGGGGGGCGCGATACGCAGTATTTT
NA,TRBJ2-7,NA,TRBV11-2,CASSLAWGLASYEQYF,TGTGCCAGCAGCTTAGCTTGGGGGTTGGCCTCCTACGAGCAGTACTTC
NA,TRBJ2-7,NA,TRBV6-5,CASSYSRPHEQYF,TGTGCCAGCAGTTACTCTCGACCACACGAGCAGTACTTC
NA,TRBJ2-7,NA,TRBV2,CASRGNRDLPYEQYF,TGTGCCAGCAGGGGGAACAGGGATTTGCCCTACGAGCAGTACTTC
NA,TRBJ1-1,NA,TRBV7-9,CASSLPGTNTEAFF,TGTGCCAGCAGCTTACCAGGGACGAACACTGAAGCTTTCTTT
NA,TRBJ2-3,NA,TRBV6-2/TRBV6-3,CASSFPDTQYF,TGTGCCAGCAGTTTCCCAGATACGCAGTATTTT
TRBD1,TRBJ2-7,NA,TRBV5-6,CASTPGTGTYEQYF,TGTGCCAGCACCCCCGGGACAGGGACCTACGAGCAGTACTTC
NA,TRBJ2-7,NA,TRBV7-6,CASSSRLGRGYEQYF,TGTGCCAGCAGCTCCCGTTTGGGACGGGGCTACGAGCAGTACTTC
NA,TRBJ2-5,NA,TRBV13,CASSLGPRQSRETQYF,TGTGCCAGCAGCTTAGGCCCCCGACAGTCACGGGAGACCCAGTACTTC
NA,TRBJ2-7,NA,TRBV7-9,CASSSSIEQYF,TGTGCCAGCAGCTCCTCTATCGAGCAGTACTTC
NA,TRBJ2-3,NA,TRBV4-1,CASSQVPDTQYF,TGCGCCAGCAGCCAAGTTCCAGATACGCAGTATTTT
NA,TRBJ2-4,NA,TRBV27,CASSWSANAKNIQYF,TGTGCCAGCAGCTGGTCGGCGAACGCCAAAAACATTCAGTACTTC
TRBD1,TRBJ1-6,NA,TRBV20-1,CSASNRGSNSPLHF,TGCAGTGCTAGCAACAGGGGGTCCAATTCACCCCTCCACTTT
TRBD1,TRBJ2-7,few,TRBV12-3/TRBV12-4,CASRPGQGYEQYF,TGTGCCAGCAGGCCCGGACAGGGCTACGAGCAGTACTTC
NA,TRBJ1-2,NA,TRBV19,CASIPDGQGLYGYTF,TGTGCCAGTATCCCGGATGGTCAGGGGCTGTATGGCTACACCTTC
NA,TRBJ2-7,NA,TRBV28,CASSLSQSNSYEQYF,TGTGCCAGCAGTTTATCGCAGAGCAACTCCTACGAGCAGTACTTC
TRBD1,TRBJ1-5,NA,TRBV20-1,CSAITGEGNQPQHF,TGCAGTGCTATTACAGGGGAAGGGAATCAGCCCCAGCATTTT
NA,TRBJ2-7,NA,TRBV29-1,CSVMGQTFYEQYF,TGCAGCGTTATGGGACAAACTTTCTACGAGCAGTACTTC
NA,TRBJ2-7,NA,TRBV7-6,CASSLGIGGYEQYF,TGTGCCAGCAGCTTAGGGATAGGCGGCTACGAGCAGTACTTC
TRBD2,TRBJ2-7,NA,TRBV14,CASSQASGAFYEQYF,TGTGCCAGCAGCCAAGCCAGCGGGGCCTTCTACGAGCAGTACTTC
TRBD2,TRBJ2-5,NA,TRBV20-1,CSARGLAGGLPYF,TGCAGTGCTAGGGGACTAGCGGGGGGCCTCCCGTACTTC
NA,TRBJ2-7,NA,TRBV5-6,CASSLAGTILDEQYF,TGTGCCAGCAGCTTGGCCGGGACAATTCTCGACGAGCAGTACTTC
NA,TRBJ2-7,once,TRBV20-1,CSAARSSYEQYF,TGCAGTGCCGCGAGAAGCTCCTACGAGCAGTACTTC
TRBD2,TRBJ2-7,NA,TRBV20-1,CSATGLAGGLYEQYF,TGCAGTGCAACGGGACTAGCGGGAGGGTTGTACGAGCAGTACTTC
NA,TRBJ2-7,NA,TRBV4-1,CASSQALRLKGGEQYF,TGCGCCAGCAGCCAAGCTCTACGCCTCAAAGGTGGCGAGCAGTACTTC
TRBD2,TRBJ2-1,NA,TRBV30,CAGEGGGSLHNEQFF,TGTGCCGGGGAGGGTGGCGGGAGTTTACACAATGAGCAGTTCTTC
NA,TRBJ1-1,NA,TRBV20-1,CSASGPLRTEAFF,TGCAGTGCTAGTGGACCTTTACGGACTGAAGCTTTCTTT
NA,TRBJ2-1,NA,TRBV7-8,CASCRGDEQFF,TGTGCCAGCTGCAGGGGCGATGAGCAGTTCTTC